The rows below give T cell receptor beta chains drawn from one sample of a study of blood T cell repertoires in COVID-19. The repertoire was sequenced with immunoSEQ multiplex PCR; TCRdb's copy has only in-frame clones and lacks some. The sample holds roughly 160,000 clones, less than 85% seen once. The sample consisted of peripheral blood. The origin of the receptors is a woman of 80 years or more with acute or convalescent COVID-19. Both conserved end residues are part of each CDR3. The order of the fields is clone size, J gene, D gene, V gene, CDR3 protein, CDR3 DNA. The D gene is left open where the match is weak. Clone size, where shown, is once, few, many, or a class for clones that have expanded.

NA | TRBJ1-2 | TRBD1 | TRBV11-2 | CASSPTGGRPNYGYTF | TGTGCCAGCAGTCCTACAGGGGGCCGACCTAACTATGGCTACACCTTC
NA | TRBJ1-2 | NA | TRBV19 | CASSINPEDYGYTF | TGTGCCAGTAGTATTAATCCAGAGGACTATGGCTACACCTTC
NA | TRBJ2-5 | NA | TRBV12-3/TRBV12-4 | CASSFLQETQYF | TGTGCCAGCAGTTTCCTCCAGGAGACCCAGTACTTC
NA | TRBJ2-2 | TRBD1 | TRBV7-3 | CASSLVDRSTGELFF | TGTGCCAGCAGCTTAGTGGACAGGTCCACCGGGGAGCTGTTTTTT
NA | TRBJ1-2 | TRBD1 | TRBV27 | CASSSAGTGNYTF | TGTGCCAGCAGTTCCGCCGGGACAGGCAACTACACCTTC
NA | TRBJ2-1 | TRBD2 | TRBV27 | CASSSHRTSGNEQFF | TGTGCCAGCAGTTCCCATCGGACTAGCGGGAACGAGCAGTTCTTC
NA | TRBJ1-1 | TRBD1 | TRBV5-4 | CASRRTTGGLMNTEAFF | TGTGCCAGCAGACGTACGACAGGGGGGCTAATGAACACTGAAGCTTTCTTT
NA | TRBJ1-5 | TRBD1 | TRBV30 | CAWSVTTGSNQPQHF | TGTGCCTGGAGTGTAACGACAGGGAGCAATCAGCCCCAGCATTTT
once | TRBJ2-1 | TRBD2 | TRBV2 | CASGQGLAGSGFGYNEQFF | TGTGCCAGCGGCCAGGGACTAGCGGGAAGCGGTTTCGGGTACAATGAGCAGTTCTTC
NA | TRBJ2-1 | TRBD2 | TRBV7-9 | CASSPRGVYNEQFF | TGTGCCAGCAGCCCACGGGGGGTCTACAATGAGCAGTTCTTC
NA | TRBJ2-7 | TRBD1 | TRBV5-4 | CASSPTRQGAYEQYF | TGTGCCAGCAGCCCCACACGACAGGGGGCGTACGAGCAGTACTTC
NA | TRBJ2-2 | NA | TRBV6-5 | CASTLGLSNTGELFF | TGTGCCAGCACCCTAGGACTGAGTAACACCGGGGAGCTGTTTTTT
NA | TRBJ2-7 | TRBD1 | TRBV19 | CASSRDSSLYEQYF | TGTGCCAGTAGCCGGGACAGTTCGTTATACGAGCAGTACTTC
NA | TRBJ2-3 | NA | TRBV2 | CASSWGSGTDTQYF | TGTGCCAGCAGTTGGGGTAGCGGCACAGATACGCAGTATTTT